This T cell receptor beta chain was profiled in a study of beta chain features in type 1 diabetes. Sequenced material consisted of expressed TCRB transcripts (all of the isolated RNA was reverse transcribed). Sequenced by immunoSEQ multiplex PCR; TCRdb stores in-frame clones only, minus some. Here the sample spans 850,000 to 900,000 clones, roughly 17% being singletons. Markers CD45RO/CCR7/CD25/CD127/CD95/CD27 served to sort CD4+ naive, central memory, regulatory and stem cell-like memory cells. The CDR3 is 16 residues long. The V gene's germline CDR1 is SGHTA and CDR2 FQGNSA. Trimming pared 0 bases from V and 0 bases from J, leaving 9 bases between.

The gene calls are TRBV7-2 and TRBJ1-5; no definite D call. Sequencing was carried out using naive CD4+ T cells from blood. The sequence was obtained from a woman in her late teens or twenties in good health. CDR3 sequence: CASSLAGPNSNQPQHF. The CDR3 bases are TGTGCCAGCAGCTTAGCAGGGCCTAATAGCAATCAGCCCCAGCATTTT.